The clone carrying this T cell receptor beta chain was observed a single time. Its antigen is currently unknown. The protocol was immunoSEQ multiplex PCR, while the TCRdb copy is restricted to in-frame clones and leaves out a portion. This table holds about 240,000 clones, roughly 80% found once. The data originate from a study of Tregs in tolerant kidney transplant recipients. This CDR3 has 16 amino acids. Germline loops: CDR1 MGHRA, CDR2 YSYEKL. The ends were cut back, 2 bases at V and 3 bases at J, with 16 bases in the middle. General observations from the study: Tregs expanded with activated donor B cells seemed most donor-specific. Few patients were studied, so findings need validation in larger groups.

Sequencing was done on a sample of CD4+ T cells from blood. The sequence was collected from a human donor in good health. This chain joins TRBV4-1 and TRBJ2-5; D possibly corresponds to TRBD2 (6 bases). CDR3 DNA: TGCGCCAGCAGCCAACAAGGCGCGGGGCAGAAAGAGACCCAGTACTTC. Encoded protein: CASSQQGAGQKETQYF.